These T cell receptor beta chains were read from a single sample in a study of early T cells in non-severe SARS-CoV-2 infection. TCRdb redid the calling of the 5' RACE reads with MiXCR, one entry per CDR3 protein. Of approximately 20,000 distinct CDR3 sequences in the sample, approximately 5% were seen once. The source material was whole blood. Receptors originate from an adult who was a healthcare worker with PCR-confirmed SARS-CoV-2 infection or an uninfected control (not recorded which). CDR3s include the opening cysteine and the closing phenylalanine or tryptophan. Each record gives: V gene, CDR3 protein.

>TRBV6-2/TRBV6-3
CASSWFVREKLFF
>TRBV11-2
CASSLGSAGRTDTQYF
>TRBV2
CASLDGGREDTQYF
>TRBV20-1
CSARETGSNQPQHF
>TRBV4-1
CASSPWTGIEETQYF
>TRBV11-2
CASRQPTGHLSYEQYF
>TRBV20-1
CSVSAAGFYNEQFF
>TRBV7-7
CASSLVAGEYNEQFF
>TRBV29-1
CSVVVQPGGSPLHF
>TRBV5-1
CASQTAPASGVNEQFF
>TRBV6-2/TRBV6-3
CASSRRTRQEEQFF
>TRBV28
CASSLGPGAGLQETQYF
>TRBV9
CASSAKGGSPLHF
>TRBV6-1
CASSEGGFYNEQFF
>TRBV5-1
CASSLEATANSPLHF
>TRBV29-1
CSGDRDTDTQYF
>TRBV5-1
CASSIRTGANTEAFF